These 15 T cell receptor beta chains came from one sample sequenced in a study of CD8+CD57+ T cells in acquired aplastic anemia. Patients sequenced had flow cytometry evidence of CD8+CD57+ cell expansion. Genomic DNA provided the template from which TCR beta VDJ and CDR3 profiles were obtained. TCRdb re-analysed the reads in MiXCR, keeping a single row per CDR3 protein. Among fewer than 250,000 distinct CDR3 sequences, more than 40% were seen once, and the ten largest hold about 7.8%. Source material: sorted CD4+, CD8+, or CD8+CD57+ T cells (not recorded which) from PBMCs. These receptors originate from a human donor with aplastic anemia.

A note on this clonotype: One junction end does not reproduce the germline sequence, and a read error may be involved. The gene calls are TRBV24-1 and TRBJ2-3; 10 nucleotides line up with TRBD1. CDR1 is KGHDR and CDR2 is SFDVKD in the germline V gene. CDR3 length equals 13 residues. The CDR3 sequence is CAASDLQGQGKYF. In nucleotides, the CDR3 is TGTGCCGCCAGTGATCTGCAGGGACAGGGGAAGTATTTT.

As for this clonotype: Likely a read error: the CDR3 ends without its conserved phenylalanine or tryptophan. No DNA is shown, since the ends of the CDR3 on it are uncertain; the CDR3 is the one TCRdb lists. The V call is TRBV7-9, the J call TRBJ2-6. Looked up from germline, CDR1 is SEHNR and CDR2 is FQNEAQ (reference sequence). From its first to its last residue, the CDR3 has 10 amino acids. The CDR3 sequence is CASSRERPVS.

The CDR3 region is CASSRDFGRVAFF. The DNA for the CDR3 is TGTGCCAGCAGCCGAGATTTTGGCAGGGTAGCCTTCTTT. The chain is built from TRBV14 and TRBJ1-1; a weak D match, TRBD1 (5 bases). The CDR3 is 13 residues long. V shed 4 bases and J shed 14 bases, with 20 bases lying between them. The germline V gene encodes CDR1 SGHDN and CDR2 FVKESK.

This clonotype was observed a handful of times. The J gene is TRBJ2-1, the V gene TRBV27; 9 bases line up with TRBD2. With 6 bases clipped from V and 4 bases from J, the junction kept 7 bases outside the gene matches. The CDR3 length is 15 residues. The germline V gene encodes CDR1 MNHEY and CDR2 SMNVEV (reference sequence). CDR3 in DNA: TGTGCCAGCAGCAAAGGGACTAGCTTTTACAATGAGCAGTTCTTC. Encoded protein: CASSKGTSFYNEQFF.

As to this clonotype: Germline and junction disagree at one end, which may indicate a read error. The J gene is TRBJ2-3, the V gene TRBV7-7; TRBD2 aligns across 14 bases. Germline V gene data show CDR1 as SSHAT and CDR2 as FNYEAQ (reference sequence). The CDR3 contains 20 residues. The CDR3: CASSLMSTGGLAGGTDTQYF. The CDR3 nucleotides read TGTGCTAGCAGCTTGATGTCTACCGGCGGACTAGCGGGGGGAACAGATACGCAGTATTTT.

This clonotype was observed once. This rearrangement joins TRBV7-6 to TRBJ2-5; possibly TRBD2 for D (6 bases). Between the trimmed V and J ends, which lost 0 bases and 3 bases, there was a span of 14 bases. This CDR3 has 16 amino acids. Germline CDR1 reads SGHVS; CDR2 reads FNYEAQ. CDR3 amino acids: CASSLAAGGSEETQYF. The CDR3 DNA reads TGTGCCAGCAGCTTAGCCGCCGGGGGATCCGAAGAGACCCAGTACTTC.

The CDR3 spells CASSIAGYRGGTEAFF. The CDR3 region has the DNA TGTGCCAGTAGTATAGCCGGATACCGGGGAGGCACTGAAGCTTTCTTT. The V gene is TRBV19, the J gene TRBJ1-1; D gene uncertain. The germline CDR1 and CDR2 sequences are LNHDA and SQIVND (reference sequence). The CDR3 contains 16 residues. Trimming took off 1 base at V and 4 bases at J, with 16 bases between the two ends.

For this clonotype: Germline is not matched at one junction end, which may reflect a read error. V gene TRBV10-3 combines with J gene TRBJ2-5; 12 bases map to TRBD2. Looked up from germline, CDR1 is ENHRY and CDR2 is SYGVKD. The length of the CDR3 is 16 residues. CDR3 sequence reads: CAIRPAGTSGQETQHF. Written as DNA, the CDR3 is TGTGCCATCAGACCTGCCGGGACTAGCGGGCAAGAGACCCAACACTTC.

The chain joins TRBV20-1 to TRBJ2-7, with TRBD2 matching 10 bases. The CDR3 has 14 residues. Trimming cost V 2 bases and J 5 bases; bases outside gene matches: 6. CDR1 is DFQATT and CDR2 is SNEGSKA in the germline V gene (reference sequence). CDR3 residues: CSARWLAGVDEQYF. As DNA, the CDR3 is TGCAGTGCTAGATGGCTAGCGGGGGTCGACGAGCAGTACTTC.

The chain joins TRBV7-7 to TRBJ2-1; 13 positions match TRBD2. Per the germline V gene, CDR1 is SSHAT and CDR2 is FNYEAQ (reference sequence). Trimming took 4 bases from V and 1 from J; bases not matched to a gene: 7. This CDR3 has 18 residues. The CDR3 region has the DNA TGTGCCAGCAGCTCCGGACTAGCGGGGGTTGGGTCCTACAATGAGCAGTTCTTC. Its translation is CASSSGLAGVGSYNEQFF.

The chain joins TRBV7-2 to TRBJ1-6, with no clear D. The CDR3 loop spans 14 amino acids. Germline V gives CDR1 SGHTA, CDR2 FQGNSA. The V and J ends lost 2 bases and 10 bases respectively, with 12 bases between them. The CDR3 spells CASSLNGISSPLHF. For the CDR3, the DNA is TGTGCCAGCAGCTTAAACGGGATCTCCTCACCCCTCCACTTT.

V and J are TRBV24-1 and TRBJ2-3; 9 bases fit TRBD1. The CDR3 runs 15 residues. Looked up from germline, CDR1 is KGHDR and CDR2 is SFDVKD. After removal of 4 bases from V and 3 bases from J, the junction contained 4 bases not matched to a gene. Here the CDR3 DNA reads TGTGCCACCAGTGACAACAGGGGGCGAACAGATACGCAGTATTTT. Encoded protein: CATSDNRGRTDTQYF.

V and J are TRBV2 and TRBJ1-1; 8 nucleotides match TRBD1. The V segment lost 8 bases and the J segment 5 bases; nucleotides outside the gene matches: 13. Germline loops: CDR1 SNHLY, CDR2 FYNNEI. This CDR3 region has 15 residues. The CDR3 nucleotides read TGTGCCAGCGGAGACCTGACAGGGGAGAGGACTGAAGCTTTCTTT. This encodes CASGDLTGERTEAFF.

The sample holds many counts of this clonotype. V is TRBV19 and J is TRBJ1-2; D possibly corresponds to TRBD1 (5 bases). Trimming stripped 7 bases from V and 3 bases from J, with 18 bases between. The CDR3 is made up of 15 amino acids. Germline V gives CDR1 LNHDA, CDR2 SQIVND (reference sequence). CDR3 DNA: TGTGCCAGTACACCATCGATACAGGCGGACTATGGCTACACCTTC. Amino acid sequence: CASTPSIQADYGYTF.

Only a few counts were recorded for this clonotype. The rearrangement links TRBV5-1 to TRBJ2-3; TRBD1 agrees at 10 bases. V shed 0 bases, J shed 2 bases, and the junction held 6 bases outside the gene matches. The CDR3 is 17 amino acids. CDR1 is SGHRS, CDR2 YFSETQ, per germline. The DNA of the CDR3 is TGCGCCAGCAGCTTGGCCGGGACAGGGGCTCCCACAGATACGCAGTATTTT. It translates to CASSLAGTGAPTDTQYF.